Following are 9 T cell receptor beta chains from one sample sequenced in a study of T cell changes during pregnancy in multiple sclerosis. Using immunoSEQ multiplex PCR, the repertoire was profiled, and TCRdb retains in-frame clones only, with some absent. Of more than 90,000 clones in the sample, around 90% were seen once. Sequenced here: peripheral blood, sampled in the first trimester of pregnancy. These receptors were collected from a female donor with multiple sclerosis, enrolled in a pregnancy study.

The chain employs TRBV4-1 and TRBJ2-1; the match to TRBD2 covers 10 bases. Germline trimming cut 5 bases from V and 0 bases from J; bases unmatched to any gene: 4. The CDR3 extends over 16 amino acids. Germline CDR1 reads MGHRA; CDR2 reads YSYEKL. In DNA, the CDR3 is TGCGCCAGCAGCTCTCGGACTAGCGGCTCCTACAATGAGCAGTTCTTC. Encoded protein: CASSSRTSGSYNEQFF.

The chain has TRBV7-3 and TRBJ2-3; possibly TRBD2 for D (6 bases). V was shortened by 3 bases and J by 0 bases, with 10 bases between the two germline ends. There are 15 residues in the CDR3. Germline V gene lookup returns CDR1 SGHTA and CDR2 FQGTGA. This chain's CDR3 is CASSFGGTSTDTQYF. The CDR3 DNA is TGTGCCAGCAGCTTTGGCGGGACTAGCACAGATACGCAGTATTTT.

This clone showed up just once. The rearrangement joins TRBV28 to TRBJ2-7; TRBD2 aligns across 13 bases. Germline V gives CDR1 MDHEN, CDR2 SYDVKM. CDR3 length equals 15 residues. J was trimmed by 4 bases and V by 6 bases; bases with no gene match: 6. The CDR3 here is CASSGTSGKAYEQYF. CDR3 DNA: TGTGCCAGCAGCGGGACTAGCGGGAAGGCTTACGAGCAGTACTTC.

V and J are TRBV13 and TRBJ2-5; TRBD2 is a possible D gene (6 bases). This CDR3 region has 17 residues. In germline, CDR1 is PRHDT, CDR2 FYEKMQ (reference sequence). V lost 6 bases and J 2 bases, leaving 22 bases between the germline ends. The CDR3 is CASSHEGFSGGQETQYF. DNA of the CDR3: TGTGCCAGCAGTCATGAAGGGTTTAGTGGGGGGCAAGAGACCCAGTACTTC.

In this sample, this clone turned up a few times. This chain joins TRBV27 and TRBJ1-5, with D possibly being TRBD1 (6 bases). CDR3 size: 15 residues. The germline gives CDR1 MNHEY, CDR2 SMNVEV (reference sequence). V lost 7 bases to trimming and J lost 1 base, with 14 bases between them. The CDR3 protein is CASILRQVSNQPQHF. CDR3 coding DNA: TGTGCCAGCATCCTTAGACAGGTAAGCAATCAGCCCCAGCATTTT.

The chain combines TRBV5-5 with TRBJ1-2; tentative D call: TRBD1 (6 bases). Trimming shortened V by 0 bases and J by 2 bases, and 8 bases separated the two germline ends. Germline V gives CDR1 SGHKS, CDR2 YYEKEE (reference sequence). The CDR3 is 14 residues long. CDR3 residues: CASSLGGQNYGYTF. The DNA of the CDR3 is TGTGCCAGCAGCTTGGGGGGGCAGAACTATGGCTACACCTTC.

As concerns this clone: This same CDR3 is encoded by further DNA sequences in the sample. The rearrangement links TRBV19 to TRBJ2-7; maybe TRBD1 (5 bases). Germline CDR1 LNHDA, CDR2 SQIVND (reference sequence). CDR3 size: 14 residues. The V end lost 5 bases, the J end lost 0 bases, and 11 bases lay between the germline ends. The CDR3 loop reads CASSPRQSSYEQYF. Here the CDR3 DNA reads TGTGCCAGTAGTCCACGACAGAGCTCCTACGAGCAGTACTTC. Combining the CDR3 with reference TRBV19 and TRBJ2-7 gives the whole variable domain DGGITQSPKYLFRKEGQNVTLSCEQNLNHDAMYWYRQDPGQGLRLIYYSQIVNDFQKGDIAEGYSVSREKKESFPLTVTSAQKNPTAFYLCASSPRQSSYEQYFGPGTRLTVT.

The chain uses TRBV29-1 and TRBJ2-1, with D possibly TRBD2 on 5 matching bases. The length of the CDR3 is 11 residues. Germline CDR1 SQVTM, CDR2 ANQGSEA. V was pared by 6 bases and J by 9 bases, with 12 bases between. The CDR3 sequence is CSVEPGVEQFF. CDR3 sequence (DNA): TGCAGCGTCGAACCCGGGGTTGAGCAGTTCTTC.

The V call is TRBV6-6, the J call TRBJ1-1, with D hard to call. The germline CDR1 and CDR2 sequences are MNHNY and SVGAGI (reference sequence). Trimming took 6 bases from V and 8 from J, leaving 19 bases between them. This CDR3 region has 14 residues. The DNA for the CDR3 is TGTGCCAGCAGCCCCGCGGTGGAGGGAGGGGAAGCTTTCTTT. This sequence encodes CASSPAVEGGEAFF.